The clone carrying this T cell receptor (beta chain) appeared a few times. Its specificity is not known. This specimen belongs to a study of identical twins. Regarding the study as a whole: The analysis was cross-sectional rather than longitudinal within donors. Sequences that were out-of-frame, alpha and twin-shared displayed an excess of low generation probability.

Unique molecular identifiers were present on cDNA, and template switching added a universal primer site. TCRdb re-called the 5' RACE reads through MiXCR, storing one row per CDR3 protein. The data show around 340,000 distinct CDR3 sequences, roughly an eighth seen once. The V end lost 5 bases, the J end lost 1 base, and 12 bases lay between the germline ends. This CDR3 has 14 residues. Per the germline V gene, CDR1 is MNHEY and CDR2 is SMNVEV (reference sequence). The sample was also linked to a second study, of yellow fever vaccine responses in identical twins.

The gene calls are TRBV27 and TRBJ2-7; a possible D gene is TRBD2 (6 bases). The sequenced material came from CD8+ T cells sorted from blood. The TCR was taken from a woman aged 18-29 years in good health. CDR3 nucleotides: TGTGCCAGCAGTGCCTCCGGGAGTTCCTACGAGCAGTACGTC. Translating it yields CASSASGSSYEQYV.